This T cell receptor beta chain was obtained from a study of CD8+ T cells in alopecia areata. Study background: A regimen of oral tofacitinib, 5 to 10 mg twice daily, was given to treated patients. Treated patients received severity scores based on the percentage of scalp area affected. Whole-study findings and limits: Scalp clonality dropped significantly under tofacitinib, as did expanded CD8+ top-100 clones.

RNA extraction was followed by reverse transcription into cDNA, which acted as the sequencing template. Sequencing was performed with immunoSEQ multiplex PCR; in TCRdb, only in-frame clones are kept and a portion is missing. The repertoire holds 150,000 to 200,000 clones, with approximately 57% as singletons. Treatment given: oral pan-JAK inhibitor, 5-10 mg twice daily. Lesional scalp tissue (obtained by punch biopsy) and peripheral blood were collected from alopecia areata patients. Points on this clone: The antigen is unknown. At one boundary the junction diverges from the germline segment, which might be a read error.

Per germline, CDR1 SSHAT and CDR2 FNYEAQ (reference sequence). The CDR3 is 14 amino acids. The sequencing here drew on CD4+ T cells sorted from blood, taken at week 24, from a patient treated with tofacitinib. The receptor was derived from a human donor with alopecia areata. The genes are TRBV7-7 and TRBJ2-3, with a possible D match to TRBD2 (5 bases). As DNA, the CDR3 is TGTGCTAGCAGCTTAGCGCCGGGTTCAGATACGCAGTATTTT. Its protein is CASSLAPGSDTQYF.